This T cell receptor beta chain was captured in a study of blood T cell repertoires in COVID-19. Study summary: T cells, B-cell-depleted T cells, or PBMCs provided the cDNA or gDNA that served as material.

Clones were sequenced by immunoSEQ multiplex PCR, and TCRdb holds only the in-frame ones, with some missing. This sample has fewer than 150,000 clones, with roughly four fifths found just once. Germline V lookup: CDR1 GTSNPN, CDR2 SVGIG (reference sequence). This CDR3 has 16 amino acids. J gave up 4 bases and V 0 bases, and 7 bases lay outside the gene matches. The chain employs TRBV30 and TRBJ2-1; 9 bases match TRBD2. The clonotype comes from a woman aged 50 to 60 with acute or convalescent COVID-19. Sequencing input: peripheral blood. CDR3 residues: CAWSVTRGGDYNEQFF. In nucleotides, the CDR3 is TGTGCCTGGAGTGTCACGCGGGGGGGGGATTACAATGAGCAGTTCTTC.